This T cell receptor (beta chain) was captured in a study of blood T cell repertoires in COVID-19. This CDR3 contains 16 residues. CDR1 is MDHEN and CDR2 is SYDVKM in the germline V gene. The J segment lost 1 base and the V segment lost 6 bases, leaving 9 bases of the junction unmatched. Per the original methods: From reference gene primer amplification, estimates of nucleated cell counts were derived. The method was immunoSEQ multiplex PCR; TCRdb's version includes in-frame clones alone and lacks a portion of them. The DNA was the basis for D and trimming; V, J and clone size are from that table. This sample has around 250,000 clones, with 88% found just once.

The receptor was isolated from a human donor in a cohort sampled during active COVID-19. The sample taken for sequencing was peripheral blood. The rearrangement links TRBV28 to TRBJ1-1; TRBD1 matches at 9 bases. The CDR3 nucleotides read TGTGCCAGCAGACTCCTAGGACAGGGGAAGAACACTGAAGCTTTCTTT. Protein product: CASRLLGQGKNTEAFF.